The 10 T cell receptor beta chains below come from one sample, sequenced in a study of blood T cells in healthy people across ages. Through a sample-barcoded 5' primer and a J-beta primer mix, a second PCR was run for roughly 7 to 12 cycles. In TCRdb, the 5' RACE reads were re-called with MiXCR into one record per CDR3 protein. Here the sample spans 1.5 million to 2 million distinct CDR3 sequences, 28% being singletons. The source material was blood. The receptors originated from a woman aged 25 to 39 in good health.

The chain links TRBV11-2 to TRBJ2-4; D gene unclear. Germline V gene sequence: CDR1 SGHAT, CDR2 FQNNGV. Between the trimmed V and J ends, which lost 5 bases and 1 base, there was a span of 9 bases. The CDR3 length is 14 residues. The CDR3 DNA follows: TGTGCCAGCAGCCCACAACAGGCCAAAAACATTCAGTACTTC. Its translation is CASSPQQAKNIQYF. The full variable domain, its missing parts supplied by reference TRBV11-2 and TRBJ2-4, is EAGVAQSPRYKIIEKRQSVAFWCNPISGHATLYWYQQILGQGPKLLIQFQNNGVVDDSQLPKDRFSAERLKGVDSTLKIQPAKLEDSAVYLCASSPQQAKNIQYFGAGTRLSVL.

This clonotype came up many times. CDR3 coding DNA: TGTGCCAGCAGCTTATCGGGGGAAGCTTTCTTT. As protein: CASSLSGEAFF. This chain connects TRBV7-9 to TRBJ1-1; unclear D gene. The CDR3 runs to 11 residues. Trimming took 2 bases from V and 8 from J, leaving 6 bases between them. CDR1 SEHNR and CDR2 FQNEAQ come from the germline V gene (reference sequence).

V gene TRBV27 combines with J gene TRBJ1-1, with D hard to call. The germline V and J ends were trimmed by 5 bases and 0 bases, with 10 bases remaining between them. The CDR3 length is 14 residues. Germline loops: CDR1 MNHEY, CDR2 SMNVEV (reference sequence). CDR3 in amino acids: CASSPYPMNTEAFF. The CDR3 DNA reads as TGTGCCAGCAGTCCATACCCTATGAACACTGAAGCTTTCTTT.

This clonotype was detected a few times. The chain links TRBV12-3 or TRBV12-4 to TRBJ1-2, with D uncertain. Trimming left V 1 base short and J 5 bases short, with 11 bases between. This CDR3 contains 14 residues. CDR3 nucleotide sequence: TGTGCCAGCAGTTTAGGGTTGGACTCGTATGGCTACACCTTC. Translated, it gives CASSLGLDSYGYTF.

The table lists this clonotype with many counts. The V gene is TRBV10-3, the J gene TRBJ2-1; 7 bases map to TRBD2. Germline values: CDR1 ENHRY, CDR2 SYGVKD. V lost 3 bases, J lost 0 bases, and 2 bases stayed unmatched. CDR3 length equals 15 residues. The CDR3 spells CAISDPSGSYNEQFF. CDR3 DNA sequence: TGTGCCATCAGTGACCCTAGCGGCTCCTACAATGAGCAGTTCTTC.

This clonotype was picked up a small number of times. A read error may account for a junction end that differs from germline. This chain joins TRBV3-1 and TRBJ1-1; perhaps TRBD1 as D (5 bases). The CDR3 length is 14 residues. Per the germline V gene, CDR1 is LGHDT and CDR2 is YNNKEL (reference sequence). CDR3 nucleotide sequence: TGTGCCAGCAGCCGATCGGGACCGATGACTGGAGCTTTCTTT. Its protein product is CASSRSGPMTGAFF.

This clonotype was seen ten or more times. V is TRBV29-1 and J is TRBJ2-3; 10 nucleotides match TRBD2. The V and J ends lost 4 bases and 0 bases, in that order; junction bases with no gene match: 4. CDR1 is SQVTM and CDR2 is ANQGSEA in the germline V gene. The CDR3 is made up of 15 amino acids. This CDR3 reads CSVVEAGGSTDTQYF. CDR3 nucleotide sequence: TGCAGCGTTGTGGAAGCGGGAGGGAGCACAGATACGCAGTATTTT.

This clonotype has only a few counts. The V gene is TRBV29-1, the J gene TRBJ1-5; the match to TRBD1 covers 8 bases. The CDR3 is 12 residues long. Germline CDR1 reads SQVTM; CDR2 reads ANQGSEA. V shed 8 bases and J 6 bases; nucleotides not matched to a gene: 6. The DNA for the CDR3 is TGCAGCACAGGGGGTTCCGGTCAGCCCCAGCATTTT. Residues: CSTGGSGQPQHF.

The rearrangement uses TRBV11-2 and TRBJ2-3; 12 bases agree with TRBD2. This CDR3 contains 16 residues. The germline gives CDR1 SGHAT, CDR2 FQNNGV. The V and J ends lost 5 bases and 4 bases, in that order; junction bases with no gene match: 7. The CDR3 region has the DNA TGTGCCAGCAGCGGGACTAGCGGGCCTAGCGCAGATACGCAGTATTTT. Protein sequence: CASSGTSGPSADTQYF.

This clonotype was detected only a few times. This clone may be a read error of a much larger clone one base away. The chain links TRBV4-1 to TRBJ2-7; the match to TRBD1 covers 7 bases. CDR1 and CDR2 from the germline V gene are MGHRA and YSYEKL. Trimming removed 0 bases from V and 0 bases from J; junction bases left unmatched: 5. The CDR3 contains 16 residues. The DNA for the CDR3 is TGCGCCAGCAGCCAAGAAGGGGACAGACCCTCCTACGAGCAGTACTTC. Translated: CASSQEGDRPSYEQYF.